This T cell receptor (beta chain) appears in the sequencing data of a study of blood T cell repertoires in COVID-19. Study information: Collection of acute and convalescent COVID-19 samples took place in the United States, Italy and Spain.

Looked up from germline, CDR1 is LNHDA and CDR2 is SQIVND (reference sequence). Trimming removed 6 bases from V and 4 bases from J, with 15 bases in between. CDR3 length: 15 amino acids. Using immunoSEQ multiplex PCR, the repertoire was profiled, and TCRdb retains in-frame clones only, with some absent. The sample yields around 52,000 clones, roughly 87% seen once. The genes are TRBV19 and TRBJ1-4, with D perhaps matching TRBD1 (6 bases). The TCR originated in a woman older than 75 with COVID-19, enrolled during active disease. Sequenced material: peripheral blood. CDR3 region: CASRPPGAGNEKLFF. In nucleotides, the CDR3 is TGTGCCAGTAGGCCCCCAGGGGCGGGTAATGAAAAACTGTTTTTT.